These T cell receptor beta chains were read from a single sample in a study of CD8 T cell repertoires and HIV-1 epitope variants. Method: immunoSEQ multiplex PCR; TCRdb's copy keeps in-frame clones and lacks some. The sample yields fewer than 7,000 clones, more than 65% seen once. The antigens for these receptors are not known. The sequencing sample was made of cultured CD8+ T cells derived from PBMCs. The receptors originated from a male donor with HIV. Both conserved end residues are part of each CDR3. Each record gives: V gene, J gene, CDR3 protein.

TRBV7-9	TRBJ2-1	CASTWTGTHRYNEQFF
TRBV4-2	TRBJ2-3	CASSPSPGQGTDTQYF
TRBV5-6	TRBJ2-1	CASSLAGEGPYNEQFF
TRBV30	TRBJ1-1	CAWSAQGTEAFF
TRBV7-9	TRBJ1-1	CATRQGGNTEAFF
TRBV27	TRBJ2-6	CASTPFGANVLTF
TRBV27	TRBJ2-1	CASSGSYNEQFF
TRBV28	TRBJ1-1	CASSPNLSSMNTEAFF
TRBV15	TRBJ2-3	CATSRVQQHTDTQYF
TRBV6-5	TRBJ1-4	CASSSGPRSNEKLFF
TRBV9	TRBJ2-5	CASSVSRLAGVETQYF
TRBV7-2	TRBJ2-7	CASSLGQYLREQYF
TRBV6-1	TRBJ2-5	CASSEVSIRGQETQYF
TRBV28	TRBJ2-1	CASSRDRDNEQFF
TRBV5-6	TRBJ1-2	CASSLGTGSKGYTF
TRBV28	TRBJ1-2	CASSPTVAYGYTF
TRBV5-3	TRBJ1-6	CARSLASGGKSPIYPYNSPLHF
TRBV7-8	TRBJ2-3	CASSLPGPADTQYF
TRBV5-1	TRBJ2-7	CASSSSFYDSYEQYF
TRBV7-9	TRBJ1-1	CASSLMRDTEAFF
TRBV5-1	TRBJ2-5	CASSLTSGAQETQYF
TRBV10-3	TRBJ2-5	CAISEGGNQYF